Listed below are T cell receptor beta chains from one sample, sequenced in a study of shared clonotypes between healthy human individuals. Profiling relied on immunoSEQ multiplex PCR, and the TCRdb table lists in-frame clones only, not all of them. Of 1.5 million to 2.5 million clones in the sample, approximately 95% are singletons; the top ten hold approximately 1%. Sequenced material: naive CD8+ T cells sorted from blood. The receptors shown here come from a man aged 18-30 years in good health. CDR3s include the opening cysteine and the closing phenylalanine or tryptophan. Each record gives: J gene, V gene, CDR3 protein.

J gene: TRBJ2-7
V gene: TRBV2
CDR3 protein: CASSERGGGLSYEQYF

J gene: TRBJ2-1
V gene: TRBV10-3
CDR3 protein: CAIAPSGAHEQFF

J gene: TRBJ2-2
V gene: TRBV5-6
CDR3 protein: CASSLSLAGATGELFF

J gene: TRBJ2-5
V gene: TRBV11-2
CDR3 protein: CASSLDLGKGWTQYF

J gene: TRBJ2-1
V gene: TRBV10-3
CDR3 protein: CAISDRTLGSYNEQFF

J gene: TRBJ2-7
V gene: TRBV5-1
CDR3 protein: CASSQGLAGGLVSEQYF

J gene: TRBJ2-7
V gene: TRBV4-1
CDR3 protein: CASSQGKGYEQYF

J gene: TRBJ1-1
V gene: TRBV2
CDR3 protein: CASSVQGTEAFF

J gene: TRBJ2-7
V gene: TRBV30
CDR3 protein: CACEARTGRSYEQYF

J gene: TRBJ2-6
V gene: TRBV28
CDR3 protein: CASSPRPTGTGVFSGANVLTF

J gene: TRBJ1-2
V gene: TRBV11-2
CDR3 protein: CASSLDPKGYTF

J gene: TRBJ1-1
V gene: TRBV9
CDR3 protein: CASSDRGTDTEAFF

J gene: TRBJ2-3
V gene: TRBV9
CDR3 protein: CASSVVLGDTQYF

J gene: TRBJ1-2
V gene: TRBV4-1
CDR3 protein: CASSQVGTHYGYTF

J gene: TRBJ2-7
V gene: TRBV11-3
CDR3 protein: CASSLGTDYEQYF

J gene: TRBJ2-5
V gene: TRBV4-3
CDR3 protein: CASSQEAPGQGKETQYF